This T cell receptor beta chain appears in the sequencing data of a study of cytomegalovirus exposure and HLA in healthy donors. Study conclusions and caveats: HLA restriction was apparent for most CMV-associated TCR beta chains in a later analysis. Reportedly, cytomegalovirus status was diagnosed with high sensitivity and specificity. From TCR beta sequences, most subjects' HLA-A and HLA-B alleles were reportedly predicted accurately. Researchers reported in a later analysis that a missense DCLRE1C variant was tied to TCR beta V- and J-gene trimming.

The PCR used 60 Vbeta and 13 Jbeta primers. Here immunoSEQ multiplex PCR was the method, and the copy in TCRdb shows in-frame clones only, minus some. The sample yields under 200,000 clones, around 75% seen once. In regard to this clone: Its antigen is unknown.

This sequence originates from a woman in her twenties or thirties in good health and CMV-seronegative. Sequenced material: PBMCs.

CDR3 DNA sequence: TGTGCCAGCTCGCTACCTACGGGACTAGCCCCGGAGCTGTTTTTT. Translation gives CASSLPTGLAPELFF. This chain joins TRBV18 and TRBJ2-2; 9 bases map to TRBD2. CDR3 length equals 15 residues. The germline V gene encodes CDR1 KGHSH and CDR2 LQKENI. V gave up 6 bases and J gave up 10 bases; unmatched junction bases: 12.